This passage covers 31 T cell receptor beta chains from one sample sequenced in a study of shared clonotypes between healthy human individuals. TCRdb's table, derived via immunoSEQ multiplex PCR, lists solely in-frame clones and lacks some. The repertoire has around 2.1 million clones, about 93% of them found once; the top ten carry around 1.7%. Naivety among CD8 cells was defined by CD45RO negativity and positive CCR7 selection, thereby excluding terminally differentiated effector memory CD45RA+ cells. The sequenced material came from naive CD8+ T cells from PBMCs. The receptors derive from a man aged 18 to 30 in good health. Some clones in this sample may be carry-over from other donors' samples.

The chain is built from TRBV6-5 and TRBJ2-7; no clear D. V was cut by 2 bases and J by 0 bases, with 14 bases left in between. Germline CDR1 reads MNHEY; CDR2 reads SVGAGI. The CDR3 is 16 residues long. The CDR3 bases are TGTGCCAGCAGTTACAGTAGAGAGGAAACCTCCTACGAGCAGTACTTC. Its translation: CASSYSREETSYEQYF.

The chain carries TRBV7-9 and TRBJ2-5; D perhaps matches TRBD2 (6 bases). This CDR3 is built from 16 residues. Germline V gene sequence: CDR1 SEHNR, CDR2 FQNEAQ (reference sequence). V was trimmed by 5 bases and J by 5 bases, leaving 21 bases between them. CDR3 bases: TGTGCCAGCAGCCCGGGGGAGGCCCTAAAGGGGGAGACCCAGTACTTC. Translation: CASSPGEALKGETQYF.

The V and J genes are TRBV19 and TRBJ1-5; D gene ambiguous. Trimming removed 7 bases at V and 4 bases at J, with 8 bases between. The CDR3 length is 12 residues. Germline assignment: CDR1 LNHDA and CDR2 SQIVND (reference sequence). The CDR3 region has the DNA TGTGCCAGTAAAACCCTTAATCAGCCCCAGCATTTT. It specifies CASKTLNQPQHF.

This chain joins TRBV6-5 and TRBJ2-7; perhaps TRBD1 as D (5 bases). This CDR3 is 16 amino acids long. The germline V and J ends were trimmed by 4 bases and 0 bases, with 16 bases remaining between them. Germline V gene data show CDR1 as MNHEY and CDR2 as SVGAGI. As DNA, the CDR3 is TGTGCCAGCAGTTTTTCTAAGGGGCCCTACTCCTACGAGCAGTACTTC. Protein: CASSFSKGPYSYEQYF.

The V call is TRBV19, the J call TRBJ1-1; 9 nucleotides line up with TRBD1. This CDR3 is built from 13 residues. After removal of 11 bases from V and 6 bases from J, the junction contained 10 bases not matched to a gene. In germline, CDR1 is LNHDA, CDR2 SQIVND (reference sequence). The chain's CDR3 is CASRDRVFAEAFF. CDR3 coding DNA: TGTGCCTCGCGGGACAGGGTTTTCGCTGAAGCTTTCTTT.

As regards this clone: At one end, the junction sequence differs from germline, possibly due to a read error. The chain uses TRBV25-1 and TRBJ2-1, with 9 positions matching TRBD2. Germline assignment: CDR1 MGHDK and CDR2 SYGVNS. CDR3 length: 13 residues. The CDR3: CASSEAASGNLLF. Here the CDR3 DNA reads TGTGCCAGCAGTGAAGCGGCTAGCGGGAATCTCCTCTTC. The entire variable domain, with the rest obtained from reference TRBV25-1 and TRBJ2-1, is as follows: EADIYQTPRYLVIGTGKKITLECSQTMGHDKMYWYQQDPGMELHLIHYSYGVNSTEKGDLSSESTVSRIRTEHFPLTLESARPSHTSQYLCASSEAASGNLLFGPGTRLTVL.

The chain joins TRBV9 to TRBJ2-2, with 8 bases matching TRBD1. CDR1 is SGDLS, CDR2 YYNGEE, per germline. J was trimmed by 3 bases and V by 7 bases; bases with no gene match: 11. The CDR3 loop spans 16 amino acids. The CDR3 nucleotides read TGTGCCAGCGGCCCCCTTGGGACAGGATACACCGGGGAGCTGTTTTTT. It is translated as CASGPLGTGYTGELFF.

The chain recombines TRBV2 with TRBJ2-1; D possibly corresponds to TRBD1 (5 bases). V was pared by 4 bases and J by 7 bases, with 14 bases between. Germline CDR1 SNHLY, CDR2 FYNNEI. The CDR3 has 14 amino acids. CDR3 residues: CASSAASGANEQFF. The CDR3 bases are TGTGCCAGCAGTGCGGCTAGTGGGGCTAATGAGCAGTTCTTC.

The chain uses TRBV28 and TRBJ2-7; 11 nucleotides line up with TRBD1. CDR1 is MDHEN, CDR2 SYDVKM, per germline. The CDR3 runs 16 residues. Trimming at V came to 5 bases and at J to 6 bases, leaving 12 bases not matched to a gene. The CDR3 loop reads CASSPRDRGWLSEQYF. CDR3 bases: TGTGCCAGCAGTCCTCGGGACAGGGGGTGGTTGAGCGAGCAGTACTTC.

This sequence joins TRBV9 and TRBJ1-1; D perhaps matches TRBD1 (6 bases). The germline gives CDR1 SGDLS, CDR2 YYNGEE. The CDR3 contains 16 residues. The V gene lost 0 bases and the J gene lost 10 bases, with 22 bases spanning the gap. The CDR3 sequence: CASSVEGGGQGDGAFF. The DNA for the CDR3 is TGTGCCAGCAGCGTAGAGGGGGGAGGGCAGGGCGACGGAGCTTTCTTT.

This sequence joins TRBV28 and TRBJ2-1; D unresolved. Germline assignment: CDR1 MDHEN and CDR2 SYDVKM. CDR3 length: 14 residues. V gave up 1 base and J gave up 3 bases, with 7 bases separating them. The CDR3 coding sequence is TGTGCCAGCAGTTTATTGTCTAACTACAATGAGCAGTTCTTC. Its translation is CASSLLSNYNEQFF.

The chain combines TRBV2 with TRBJ2-7; D is uncertain. CDR1 and CDR2 from the germline V gene are SNHLY and FYNNEI. The V and J ends lost 4 bases and 0 bases respectively, with 10 bases between them. This CDR3 comprises 14 residues. In DNA form, the CDR3 reads TGTGCCAGCAGTGGCCAGACATTCTCCTACGAGCAGTACTTC. As protein: CASSGQTFSYEQYF.

To note about this clone: This same CDR3 is encoded by further DNA sequences in the sample. The J gene is TRBJ2-7, the V gene TRBV27; D not resolved. Germline lookup yields CDR1 MNHEY and CDR2 SMNVEV (reference sequence). The V end lost 6 bases, the J end lost 0 bases, and 6 bases lay between the germline ends. CDR3 length equals 12 residues. The CDR3: CASSPFSYEQYF. In DNA, the CDR3 is TGTGCCAGCAGCCCCTTCTCCTACGAGCAGTACTTC.

V is TRBV5-1 and J is TRBJ2-3, with D uncertain. The V end lost 0 bases, the J end lost 2 bases, and 7 bases lay between the germline ends. The germline V gene encodes CDR1 SGHRS and CDR2 YFSETQ. CDR3 length: 14 amino acids. CDR3 loop: CASSLVGYTDTQYF. The CDR3 nucleotides are TGCGCCAGCAGCTTGGTGGGGTACACAGATACGCAGTATTTT.

The chain is built from TRBV14 and TRBJ1-5; 10 bases agree with TRBD1. Germline values: CDR1 SGHDN, CDR2 FVKESK. There are 14 residues in the CDR3. V shed 3 bases, J shed 9 bases, and the junction held 5 bases outside the gene matches. The chain's CDR3 is CASSQGTGEWPQHF. The CDR3 DNA follows: TGTGCCAGCAGCCAGGGGACAGGGGAGTGGCCCCAGCATTTT. The full variable domain, with the rest looked up from reference TRBV14 and TRBJ1-5, is EAGVTQFPSHSVIEKGQTVTLRCDPISGHDNLYWYRRVMGKEIKFLLHFVKESKQDESGMPNNRFLAERTGGTYSTLKVQPAELEDSGVYFCASSQGTGEWPQHFGDGTRLSIL.

A few counts support this clone. The chain uses TRBV2 and TRBJ2-7; the D is unclear. From germline, CDR1 is SNHLY and CDR2 FYNNEI. Deletions cut 3 bases from V and 0 bases from J, with 3 bases between. The length of the CDR3 is 12 residues. The CDR3 region has the DNA TGTGCCAGCAGTGACTACTCCTACGAGCAGTACTTC. This codes for CASSDYSYEQYF.

With respect to this clone: This sample also contains other DNA sequences that code for the same CDR3. This chain connects TRBV27 to TRBJ1-2, with D possibly TRBD1 on 6 matching bases. The CDR3 contains 13 residues. Trimming stripped 5 bases from V and 1 base from J, with 8 bases between. Per germline, CDR1 MNHEY and CDR2 SMNVEV (reference sequence). The CDR3 is CASSLRGNYGYTF. The CDR3 DNA reads as TGTGCCAGCAGTCTCAGGGGTAACTATGGCTACACCTTC.

This sequence joins TRBV6-6 and TRBJ2-7; 9 bases fit TRBD1. Germline V CDR1 and CDR2: MNHNY, SVGAGI (reference sequence). The CDR3 length is 15 residues. J lost 3 bases, V lost 6 bases, and 9 bases had no gene match. CDR3 nucleotides: TGTGCCAGCAGCTCCGGGACAGGGTCGCTCTACGAGCAGTACTTC. This translates into CASSSGTGSLYEQYF.

This rearrangement joins TRBV7-9 to TRBJ2-1, with TRBD1 as a possible D gene (6 bases). The CDR3 contains 17 residues. Per germline, CDR1 SEHNR and CDR2 FQNEAQ (reference sequence). V lost 6 bases, J lost 1 base, and 19 bases lay in between. CDR3 DNA sequence: TGTGCCAGCAGAACTTGGGAAAAAAGGGGGTCCTACAATGAGCAGTTCTTC. Translation: CASRTWEKRGSYNEQFF.

The rearrangement joins TRBV4-1 to TRBJ2-3; D possibly uses TRBD1 or TRBD2 (7 bases each). The length of the CDR3 is 18 residues. Per the germline V gene, CDR1 is MGHRA and CDR2 is YSYEKL. V shed 0 bases and J shed 2 bases, with 18 bases lying between them. In DNA, the CDR3 is TGCGCCAGCAGCCAAGATAGGGTCCAGGGGGGGACCACAGATACGCAGTATTTT. Its translation: CASSQDRVQGGTTDTQYF.

A single count supports this clone. Other DNA sequences from this sample encode an identical CDR3 as well. The V and J genes are TRBV27 and TRBJ2-7; D uncertain. Trimming took 5 bases from V and 5 from J, leaving 10 bases between them. The CDR3 runs 12 residues. The germline CDR1 and CDR2 sequences are MNHEY and SMNVEV (reference sequence). CDR3 in DNA: TGTGCCAGCAGTCCCCGAGGCCACGAGCAGTACTTC. It encodes CASSPRGHEQYF.

This clone has only one observation. This sample includes further DNA sequences coding for the same CDR3. The chain couples TRBV27 to TRBJ2-1; TRBD2 aligns across 12 bases. Germline V lookup: CDR1 MNHEY, CDR2 SMNVEV (reference sequence). V lost 6 bases to trimming and J lost 4 bases; unmatched junction nucleotides: 4. The CDR3 runs to 15 residues. The CDR3 nucleotides are TGTGCCAGCAGCCCTGGACTAGCGGGGTACAATGAGCAGTTCTTC. It codes for CASSPGLAGYNEQFF.

This clone appeared once. The chain is built from TRBV6-1 and TRBJ2-1, with 9 bases matching TRBD2. Germline V gene lookup returns CDR1 MNHNS and CDR2 SASEGT. V was pared by 5 bases and J by 3 bases, with 5 bases of the junction left unmatched. This CDR3 is built from 15 residues. As DNA, the CDR3 is TGTGCCAGCAGTTTGGCGGGAGGGCTCTACAATGAGCAGTTCTTC. Protein: CASSLAGGLYNEQFF.

CDR3 sequence (DNA): TGTGCCAGCAGCGACCAGGAATTTGGCTACACCTTC. It encodes CASSDQEFGYTF. V is TRBV7-9 and J is TRBJ1-2; D is unclear. The CDR3 runs to 12 residues. Germline CDR1 reads SEHNR; CDR2 reads FQNEAQ (reference sequence). Trimming left V 5 bases short and J 7 bases short, with 11 bases between.

V and J are TRBV11-2 and TRBJ2-7, with 7 bases fitting TRBD2. The germline CDR1 and CDR2 sequences are SGHAT and FQNNGV. CDR3 size: 14 residues. V trimming: 4 bases; J trimming: 4 bases; junction bases outside the gene matches: 7. The CDR3 region is CASSSRGSGYEQYF. The CDR3 coding sequence is TGTGCCAGCAGCTCCCGAGGTAGCGGGTACGAGCAGTACTTC. The full variable domain, completed using reference TRBV11-2 and TRBJ2-7, is EAGVAQSPRYKIIEKRQSVAFWCNPISGHATLYWYQQILGQGPKLLIQFQNNGVVDDSQLPKDRFSAERLKGVDSTLKIQPAKLEDSAVYLCASSSRGSGYEQYFGPGTRLTVT.

This chain uses TRBV5-1 with TRBJ1-4, with 8 bases aligning to TRBD1. This CDR3 is 16 amino acids long. Germline CDR1 is SGHRS and CDR2 is YFSETQ. V shed 4 bases and J 5 bases; nucleotides not matched to a gene: 10. CDR3 in amino acids: CASSRTGSGLNEKLFF. CDR3 sequence (DNA): TGCGCCAGCAGCAGGACAGGGTCAGGGTTGAATGAAAAACTGTTTTTT. Drawing the rest from reference TRBV5-1 and TRBJ1-4, the complete variable domain is KAGVTQTPRYLIKTRGQQVTLSCSPISGHRSVSWYQQTPGQGLQFLFEYFSETQRNKGNFPGRFSGRQFSNSRSEMNVSTLELGDSALYLCASSRTGSGLNEKLFFGSGTQLSVL.

This chain uses TRBV19 with TRBJ1-2; 7 positions agree with TRBD1. After removal of 2 bases from V and 4 bases from J, the junction contained 7 bases not matched to a gene. CDR3 length equals 15 residues. CDR1 and CDR2 (germline): LNHDA, SQIVND (reference sequence). The CDR3 region is CASSIRQGVSYGYTF. CDR3 nucleotides: TGTGCCAGTAGTATAAGGCAGGGGGTATCCTATGGCTACACCTTC.

Notes on this clone: Distinct nucleotide sequences in the sample also encode this CDR3. J is TRBJ2-5 and V is TRBV2, with TRBD1 matching 8 bases. CDR3 length equals 15 residues. The J segment lost 1 base and the V segment lost 6 bases, leaving 7 bases of the junction unmatched. CDR1 and CDR2 (germline): SNHLY, FYNNEI. DNA of the CDR3: TGTGCCAGCAGCGAGCAGGGGGCTATCCAAGAGACCCAGTACTTC. This sequence encodes CASSEQGAIQETQYF.

To note about this clone: Within the sample, other DNA sequences also encode this same CDR3. The gene calls are TRBV9 and TRBJ2-2, with D tentatively TRBD2 (6 bases). The length of the CDR3 is 13 residues. The germline gives CDR1 SGDLS, CDR2 YYNGEE. Between the trimmed V and J ends, which lost 2 bases and 4 bases, there was a span of 6 bases. The DNA for the CDR3 is TGTGCCAGCAGCGTGGGGGGCACCGGGGAGCTGTTTTTT. Its protein is CASSVGGTGELFF.

This sequence joins TRBV4-1 and TRBJ1-1; a weak D match, TRBD1 (6 bases). Trimming pared 1 base from V and 4 bases from J, leaving 19 bases between. Germline CDR1 and CDR2: MGHRA and YSYEKL. The CDR3 is 17 amino acids. The CDR3 protein is CASSQGGGLDGGTEAFF. For the CDR3, the DNA is TGCGCCAGCAGCCAAGGAGGGGGGTTGGATGGCGGCACTGAAGCTTTCTTT.

The chain combines TRBV7-9 with TRBJ1-1; D is unclear. Trimming took off 2 bases at V and 7 bases at J, with 8 bases between the two ends. The CDR3 is 12 residues long. Looked up from germline, CDR1 is SEHNR and CDR2 is FQNEAQ (reference sequence). In DNA form, the CDR3 reads TGTGCCAGCAGCTTAAAGGGAAATGAAGCTTTCTTT. Translation gives CASSLKGNEAFF.